A selection of T cell receptor beta chains follows, all from one sample in a study of T cell responses to AZD1222 COVID-19 vaccine. Sequenced by immunoSEQ multiplex PCR; TCRdb stores in-frame clones only, minus some. The sample contains 130,000 to 150,000 clones, 70% to 90% of which appear only once. This specimen was peripheral blood, taken on day 0 of AZD1222 vaccination. The source is an adult in good health. CDR3s include the opening cysteine and the closing phenylalanine or tryptophan.

J gene	V gene	CDR3 protein
TRBJ2-7	TRBV2	CASRIILPGYGQYF
TRBJ2-7	TRBV19	CASTTGQFPPYEQYF
TRBJ2-7	TRBV5-1	CASSSSPLQGVSYEQYF
TRBJ1-4	TRBV19	CASSRRQPTNEKLFF
TRBJ1-1	TRBV3-1/TRBV3-2	CASSYGTASSTEAFF
TRBJ1-1	TRBV5-4	CASSLAVGVTEAFF
TRBJ2-2	TRBV2	CASGEYSNTGELFF
TRBJ1-1	TRBV6-2/TRBV6-3	CASTPLLNTEAFF
TRBJ1-5	TRBV18	CASSPADSTRPQHF
TRBJ2-1	TRBV27	CASSPLGVGSNEQFF
TRBJ2-7	TRBV7-6	CASSLAPGPNYEQYF
TRBJ1-3	TRBV4-2	CASSQGLGTGNTIYF
TRBJ1-5	TRBV4-1	CASSQDSGGEQPQHF
TRBJ1-4	TRBV27	CASNVAGATNEKLFF
TRBJ1-5	TRBV5-3	CARSSTGTDNQPQHF
TRBJ1-1	TRBV29-1	CSVDRVEAEAFF
TRBJ1-5	TRBV2	CASSLATGAHQPQHF
TRBJ2-3	TRBV29-1	CSVEVGKQSGGQKEDTQYF
TRBJ2-1	TRBV27	CASSLSIGQIVNEQFF
TRBJ2-5	TRBV11-2	CASSFGETQYF
TRBJ1-1	TRBV24-1	CATSDSPGTGNTEAFF
TRBJ2-2	TRBV3-1/TRBV3-2	CASSQGDRAGELFF
TRBJ2-4	TRBV2	CASSEGRGAKNIQYF
TRBJ2-5	TRBV19	CASSPQISQETQYF
TRBJ1-2	TRBV9	CASSGYRGPTYGYTF
TRBJ2-5	TRBV7-2	CASSLAGLQETQYF
TRBJ1-1	TRBV5-6	CASSFRQGNTEAFF
TRBJ2-2	TRBV9	CASSQTGSGELFF
TRBJ1-1	TRBV5-1	CASSWGPGTEAFF
TRBJ1-1	TRBV29-1	CSISDRGNTEAFF
TRBJ1-6	TRBV4-3	CASSQADRDGSPLHF
TRBJ2-1	TRBV5-1	CASSFLGGQGENEQFF
TRBJ1-5	TRBV4-2	CASSQERWSNQPQHF
TRBJ1-2	TRBV10-2	CASSRDSYGYTF
TRBJ1-2	TRBV28	CASRPGQGASGYTF
TRBJ1-2	TRBV28	CASSLQGARPGYTF